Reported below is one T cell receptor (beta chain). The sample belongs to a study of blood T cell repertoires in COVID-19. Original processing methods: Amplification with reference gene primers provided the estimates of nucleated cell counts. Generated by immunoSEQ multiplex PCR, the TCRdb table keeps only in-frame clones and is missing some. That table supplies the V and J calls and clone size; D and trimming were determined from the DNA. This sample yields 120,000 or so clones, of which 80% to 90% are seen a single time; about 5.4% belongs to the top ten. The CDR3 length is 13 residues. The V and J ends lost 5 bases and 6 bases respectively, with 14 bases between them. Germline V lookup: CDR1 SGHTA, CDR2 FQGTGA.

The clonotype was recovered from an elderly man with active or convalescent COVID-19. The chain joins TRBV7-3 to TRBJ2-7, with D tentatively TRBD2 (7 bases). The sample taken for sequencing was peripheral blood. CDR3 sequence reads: CASSPGGQGEQYF. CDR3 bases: TGTGCCAGCAGCCCCGGGGGGCAAGGCGAGCAGTACTTC.